This T cell receptor beta chain was found in a study of blood T cell repertoires in COVID-19. In the study overall: Sample material is recorded as cDNA or gDNA derived from T cells, B-cell-depleted T cells, or PBMCs.

The protocol was immunoSEQ multiplex PCR, while the TCRdb copy is restricted to in-frame clones and leaves out a portion. The sample shows 350,000 to 450,000 clones, 75% to 90% of them seen only once. The length of the CDR3 is 16 residues. The junction had 11 bases not matched to a gene; V was cut back by 5 bases and J by 8 bases. Germline CDR1 reads SGHTA; CDR2 reads FQGTGA. Material for sequencing was PBMCs or T cells enriched from blood (not recorded which). The genes are TRBV7-3 and TRBJ1-6, with 8 nucleotides matching TRBD1. The sequence derives from a man aged 30 to 45 who had recovered from COVID-19. DNA of the CDR3: TGTGCCAGCAGCCTCCGTGACAGGGGAGGCGATTCACCCCTCCACTTT. Translation gives CASSLRDRGGDSPLHF.